Presented here are 29 T cell receptor beta chains from one specimen sequenced in a study of response to subunit inactivated influenza vaccine. TCRdb used MiXCR to reprocess the RT-PCR reads, holding one entry per CDR3 protein. This table has around 570,000 distinct CDR3 sequences, approximately 7.1% appearing once. The specimen comprised PBMCs from blood, sampled around 2 years after vaccination. These receptors were collected from a man aged 50 to 75 who received an inactivated influenza vaccine.

This clonotype was counted ten times or more. CDR3 bases: TGCGCCAGCAGCCAAGACGCGAGGACAGATACGCAGTATTTT. Its translation: CASSQDARTDTQYF. The V and J genes are TRBV4-3 and TRBJ2-3; D remains ambiguous. The germline V and J ends were trimmed by 0 bases and 3 bases, with 7 bases remaining between them. The CDR3 is 14 residues long. Per the germline V gene, CDR1 is LGHNA and CDR2 is YSLEER.

This clonotype showed up just a few times. The rearrangement joins TRBV6-2 or TRBV6-3 to TRBJ2-6; D not certain. The CDR3 consists of 13 residues. The V end lost 5 bases, the J end lost 11 bases, and 13 bases lay between the germline ends. Germline CDR1 MNHEY, CDR2 SVGEGT. In nucleotides, the CDR3 is TGTGCCAGCAGTCAGGTTGTATCCGACGTCCTGACTTTC. This gives the protein CASSQVVSDVLTF.

This clonotype was counted at least ten times. The chain uses TRBV12-3 or TRBV12-4 and TRBJ2-5; 10 bases map to TRBD2. With 6 bases clipped from V and 2 bases from J, the junction kept 6 bases outside the gene matches. The CDR3 extends over 15 amino acids. CDR3 DNA sequence: TGTGCCAGCAGCCCGGGACTAGCGAATCAAGAGACCCAGTACTTC. Its protein is CASSPGLANQETQYF.

This clonotype was detected a few times. The chain carries TRBV20-1 and TRBJ2-1; 9 nucleotides align to TRBD2. The CDR3 sequence is 16 residues long. The junction had 9 bases not matched to a gene; V was cut back by 3 bases and J by 3 bases. Germline CDR1 DFQATT, CDR2 SNEGSKA (reference sequence). The DNA for the CDR3 is TGCAGTGCTAGGCGGCGGGAGGGCCGGGTCTACAATGAGCAGTTCTTC. Encoded protein: CSARRREGRVYNEQFF.

This clonotype has more than one count but fewer than ten. The V and J genes are TRBV20-1 and TRBJ1-4; D not certain. V shed 4 bases and J shed 3 bases, with 12 bases lying between them. This CDR3 has 14 amino acids. Germline CDR1 reads DFQATT; CDR2 reads SNEGSKA (reference sequence). CDR3 amino acids: CSATPQPSNEKLFF. The CDR3 region has the DNA TGCAGTGCTACCCCTCAGCCATCTAATGAAAAACTGTTTTTT.

This clonotype came up many times. V gene TRBV10-3 combines with J gene TRBJ2-5; tentative D call: TRBD1 (6 bases). The CDR3 sequence is 14 residues long. V was trimmed by 7 bases and J by 1 base, leaving 13 bases between them. Germline lookup yields CDR1 ENHRY and CDR2 SYGVKD. This CDR3 is CAITGVVFQETQYF. CDR3 DNA: TGTGCCATCACAGGGGTTGTGTTCCAAGAGACCCAGTACTTC.

The chain joins TRBV20-1 to TRBJ1-1; D gene unclear. Germline loops: CDR1 DFQATT, CDR2 SNEGSKA (reference sequence). The V end lost 5 bases, the J end lost 1 base, and 17 bases lay between the germline ends. This CDR3 has 15 amino acids. The chain's CDR3 is CSAPKASAPNTEAFF. As DNA, the CDR3 is TGCAGTGCTCCCAAGGCGTCGGCGCCGAACACTGAAGCTTTCTTT.

This clonotype has ten or more counts. J is TRBJ1-2 and V is TRBV3-1, with 7 nucleotides matching TRBD1. With V trimmed by 4 bases and J by 2 bases, 7 bases remained unmatched. This CDR3 comprises 15 residues. The germline V gene has CDR1 LGHDT and CDR2 YNNKEL (reference sequence). The CDR3 sequence: CASSPTRGVNYGYTF. As DNA, the CDR3 is TGTGCCAGCAGCCCCACCAGGGGGGTGAACTATGGCTACACCTTC.

This clonotype was counted only a few times. V gene TRBV6-2 or TRBV6-3 combines with J gene TRBJ2-5; no definite D call. The CDR3 loop spans 14 amino acids. V lost 11 bases, J lost 1 base, and 17 bases lay in between. Germline CDR1 is MNHEY and CDR2 is SVGEGT. The chain's CDR3 is CAGSVSAGQETQYF. CDR3 coding DNA: TGTGCCGGATCAGTCTCCGCTGGCCAAGAGACCCAGTACTTC.

In its sample, this clonotype was seen a few times. V usage is TRBV4-1 and J usage is TRBJ1-2; D remains unclear. This CDR3 region has 16 residues. Germline V CDR1 and CDR2: MGHRA, YSYEKL. V lost 4 bases, J lost 5 bases, and 20 bases lay in between. The CDR3 is CASSPTPLSGGYGYTF. CDR3 bases: TGCGCCAGCAGCCCGACCCCTCTATCGGGTGGGTATGGCTACACCTTC.

There are many counts of this clonotype. The chain couples TRBV28 to TRBJ1-1; D is unclear. Trimming cost V 6 bases and J 2 bases, with 7 bases left between them. The CDR3 runs 12 residues. Per germline, CDR1 MDHEN and CDR2 SYDVKM. The CDR3 sequence: CASSTLNTEAFF. CDR3 bases: TGTGCCAGCAGCACTCTAAACACTGAAGCTTTCTTT.

The chain joins TRBV5-1 to TRBJ1-5; a weak D match, TRBD1 (5 bases). Germline CDR1 reads SGHRS; CDR2 reads YFSETQ. The CDR3 loop spans 15 amino acids. Trimming pared 1 base from V and 3 bases from J, leaving 11 bases between. CDR3 in DNA: TGCGCCAGCAGCTTGTCCGACAGAACCAATCAGCCCCAGCATTTT. It is translated as CASSLSDRTNQPQHF.

This clonotype occurred many times. The rearrangement joins TRBV6-1 to TRBJ1-6; D remains ambiguous. The CDR3 is 13 amino acids. The V gene lost 7 bases and the J gene lost 2 bases, with 6 bases spanning the gap. Germline V gives CDR1 MNHNS, CDR2 SASEGT. The CDR3 reads CASTQTYNSPLHF. In DNA form, the CDR3 reads TGTGCCAGCACCCAGACCTATAATTCACCCCTCCACTTT.

This clonotype was detected many times. V is TRBV5-1 and J is TRBJ1-4; tentatively, D is TRBD1 (5 bases). From germline, CDR1 is SGHRS and CDR2 YFSETQ. The CDR3 totals 16 residues. Trimming took off 6 bases at V and 10 bases at J, with 25 bases between the two ends. The CDR3 nucleotides are TGCGCCAGCACCACACCGCCGGGTCTTGGTAGGGGAAAACTGTTTTTT. As protein: CASTTPPGLGRGKLFF.

This clonotype has ten or more counts. V and J are TRBV28 and TRBJ1-2; a possible D gene is TRBD1 (6 bases). The V gene lost 5 bases and the J gene lost 4 bases, with 20 bases spanning the gap. In germline, CDR1 is MDHEN, CDR2 SYDVKM. The CDR3 runs to 16 residues. The CDR3 sequence: CASSNPYRELRYGYTF. The CDR3 DNA reads as TGTGCCAGCAGTAACCCCTACAGGGAATTGCGCTATGGCTACACCTTC.

In this sample, this clonotype turned up a few times. The chain couples TRBV6-1 to TRBJ2-7, with D uncertain. V was cut by 6 bases and J by 0 bases, with 9 bases left in between. The CDR3 consists of 13 residues. Germline CDR1 and CDR2: MNHNS and SASEGT. This CDR3 reads CASRDGDSYEQYF. Here the CDR3 DNA reads TGTGCCAGCAGGGACGGCGACTCCTACGAGCAGTACTTC.

The gene calls are TRBV15 and TRBJ2-7; 10 nucleotides line up with TRBD2. Germline trimming cut 1 base from V and 2 bases from J; bases unmatched to any gene: 5. CDR3 length equals 16 residues. Germline CDR1 and CDR2: LNHNV and YYDKDF (reference sequence). CDR3: CATSRGGLASTYEQYF. The CDR3 coding sequence is TGTGCCACCAGCAGAGGGGGACTAGCGAGTACCTACGAGCAGTACTTC.

This clonotype was seen only a few times. The chain links TRBV20-1 to TRBJ2-5, with TRBD2 matching 7 bases. The V gene end was trimmed by 3 bases and the J gene end by 2 bases; junction bases not matched to a gene: 12. Germline lookup yields CDR1 DFQATT and CDR2 SNEGSKA (reference sequence). This CDR3 is 16 amino acids long. This CDR3 is CSASGPSGRLQETQYF. DNA for the CDR3: TGCAGTGCTAGCGGCCCTAGCGGTAGACTTCAAGAGACCCAGTACTTC.

In its sample, this clonotype was seen many times. This chain joins TRBV5-1 and TRBJ2-1; D is possibly TRBD1 or TRBD2 (7 bases each). CDR3 length: 15 amino acids. The germline V gene has CDR1 SGHRS and CDR2 YFSETQ. The ends were cut back, 1 base at V and 6 bases at J, with 14 bases in the middle. Written as DNA, the CDR3 is TGCGCCAGCAGCTTGATGCCAGGGGGGGGCAATGAGCAGTTCTTC. It is translated as CASSLMPGGGNEQFF.

Concerning this clonotype itself: A much larger clone sits a single nucleotide away, making a read error possible. The rearrangement joins TRBV12-3 or TRBV12-4 to TRBJ2-1; tentatively, D is TRBD1 (6 bases). This CDR3 is 14 amino acids long. The CDR3, as DNA: TGTGCCAGCAGCCTACAGGGCTCCTTCAATGAGCAGTTCTTC. This translates into CASSLQGSFNEQFF.

This clonotype was seen repeatedly, ten times or more. The chain uses TRBV10-3 and TRBJ1-1; possibly TRBD1 for D (6 bases). The CDR3 runs to 14 residues. Germline-derived CDR1 and CDR2 are ENHRY and SYGVKD. Trimming removed 3 bases from V and 6 bases from J, with 14 bases in between. The CDR3 DNA reads as TGTGCCATCAGTGACCCGACAGGACCACCTGAAGCTTTCTTT. Translating it yields CAISDPTGPPEAFF.

The sample holds many counts of this clonotype. This chain uses TRBV7-6 with TRBJ2-3; 8 bases agree with TRBD2. Germline V CDR1 and CDR2: SGHVS, FNYEAQ. Trimming at V came to 1 base and at J to 2 bases, leaving 20 bases not matched to a gene. The CDR3 spans 21 residues. In DNA, the CDR3 is TGTGCCAGCAGCTTAGAGGATTTAGGGACTAGTATAGTACCACACACAGATACGCAGTATTTT. Amino acids: CASSLEDLGTSIVPHTDTQYF.

V gene TRBV7-2 combines with J gene TRBJ2-3; perhaps TRBD2 as D (7 bases). Per the germline V gene, CDR1 is SGHTA and CDR2 is FQGNSA. The CDR3 covers 16 residues. V lost 1 base, J lost 4 bases, and 15 bases lay in between. This CDR3 reads CASSLGSWGGADTQYF. The CDR3 coding sequence is TGTGCCAGCAGCTTAGGGAGTTGGGGGGGCGCAGATACGCAGTATTTT.

The sample holds many counts of this clonotype. The chain combines TRBV12-3 or TRBV12-4 with TRBJ2-7; 7 nucleotides line up with TRBD2. The CDR3 totals 15 residues. V lost 2 bases, J lost 0 bases, and 4 bases stayed unmatched. Here the CDR3 reads CASSLRGDHSYEQYF. CDR3 bases: TGTGCCAGCAGTTTACGGGGGGACCACTCCTACGAGCAGTACTTC.

This clonotype was recorded a few times. J is TRBJ2-1 and V is TRBV3-1; D might be TRBD2 (6 bases). Germline lookup yields CDR1 LGHDT and CDR2 YNNKEL (reference sequence). CDR3 length: 16 residues. Trimming removed 0 bases at V and 3 bases at J, with 12 bases between. CDR3 loop: CASSQEGSGYYNEQFF. CDR3 sequence (DNA): TGTGCCAGCAGCCAAGAGGGTAGCGGTTACTACAATGAGCAGTTCTTC.

This clonotype came up a few times. J is TRBJ1-5 and V is TRBV20-1; TRBD1 is a possible D gene (5 bases). V lost 0 bases and J 10 bases, leaving 16 bases between the germline ends. Germline V gives CDR1 DFQATT, CDR2 SNEGSKA (reference sequence). The CDR3 spans 14 residues. CDR3 amino acids: CSARDYRLEVPQHF. Written as DNA, the CDR3 is TGCAGTGCTAGAGATTACAGGTTGGAAGTACCCCAGCATTTT.

This clonotype appeared a few times. The chain joins TRBV28 to TRBJ2-1; 8 bases are shared with TRBD1. With V trimmed by 6 bases and J by 4 bases, 8 bases remained unmatched. Germline V gene sequence: CDR1 MDHEN, CDR2 SYDVKM. The CDR3 runs to 15 residues. The CDR3 nucleotides read TGTGCCAGCAGGGTAGGACAGGGTGGGTACAATGAGCAGTTCTTC. As protein: CASRVGQGGYNEQFF.

The chain's CDR3 is CASSWGTSQETQYF. As DNA, the CDR3 is TGTGCCAGCAGCTGGGGGACTAGCCAAGAGACCCAGTACTTC. This chain links TRBV5-6 with TRBJ2-5, with 8 bases matching TRBD2. Germline assignment: CDR1 SGHDT and CDR2 YYEEEE. CDR3 size: 14 residues. V was pared by 3 bases and J by 1 base, with 2 bases of the junction left unmatched.

Remarks on this clonotype: A read error may explain this, as a much larger clone is one base away. The rearrangement joins TRBV20-1 to TRBJ1-1, with D hard to call. Germline assignment: CDR1 DFQATT and CDR2 SNEGSKA (reference sequence). CDR3 length: 13 amino acids. CDR3 coding DNA: TGCAGTCCCATTGGGTCCCTGAACTCTGAAGCTTTCTTT. Protein: CSPIGSLNSEAFF.